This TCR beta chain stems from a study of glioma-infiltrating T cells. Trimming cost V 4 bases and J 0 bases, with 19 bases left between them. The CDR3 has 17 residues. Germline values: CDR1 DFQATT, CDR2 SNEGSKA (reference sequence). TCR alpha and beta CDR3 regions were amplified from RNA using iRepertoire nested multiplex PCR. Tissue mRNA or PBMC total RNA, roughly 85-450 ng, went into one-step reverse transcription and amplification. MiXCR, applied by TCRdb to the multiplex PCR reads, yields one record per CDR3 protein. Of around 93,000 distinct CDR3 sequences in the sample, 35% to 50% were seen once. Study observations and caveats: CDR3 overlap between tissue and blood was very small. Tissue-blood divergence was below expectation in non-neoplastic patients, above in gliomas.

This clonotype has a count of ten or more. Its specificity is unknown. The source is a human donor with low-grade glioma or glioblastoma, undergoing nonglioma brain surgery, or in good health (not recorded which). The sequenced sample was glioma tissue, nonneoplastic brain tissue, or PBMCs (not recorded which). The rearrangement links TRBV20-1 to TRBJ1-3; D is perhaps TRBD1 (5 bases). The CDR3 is CSATDARQFYSGNTIYF. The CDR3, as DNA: TGCAGTGCTACGGACGCCCGACAGTTCTACTCTGGAAACACCATATATTTT.